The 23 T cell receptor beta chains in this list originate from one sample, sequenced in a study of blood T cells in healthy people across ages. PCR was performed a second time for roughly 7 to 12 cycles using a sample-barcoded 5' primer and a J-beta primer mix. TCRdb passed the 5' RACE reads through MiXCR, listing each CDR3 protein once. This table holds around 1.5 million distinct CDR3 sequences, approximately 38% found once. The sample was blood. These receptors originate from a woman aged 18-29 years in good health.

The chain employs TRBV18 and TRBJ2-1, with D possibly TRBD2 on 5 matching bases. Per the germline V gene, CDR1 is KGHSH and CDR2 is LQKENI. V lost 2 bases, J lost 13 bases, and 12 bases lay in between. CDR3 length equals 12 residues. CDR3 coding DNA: TGTGCCAGCTCACCAGTCGGGGAGACCCAGTTCTTC. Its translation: CASSPVGETQFF.

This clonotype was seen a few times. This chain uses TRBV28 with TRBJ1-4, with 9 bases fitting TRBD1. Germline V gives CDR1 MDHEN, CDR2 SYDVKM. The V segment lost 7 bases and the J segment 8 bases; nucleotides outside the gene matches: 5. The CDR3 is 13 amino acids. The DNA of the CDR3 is TGTGCCAGCATCGGGACAGGGAAGGAAAAACTGTTTTTT. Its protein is CASIGTGKEKLFF.

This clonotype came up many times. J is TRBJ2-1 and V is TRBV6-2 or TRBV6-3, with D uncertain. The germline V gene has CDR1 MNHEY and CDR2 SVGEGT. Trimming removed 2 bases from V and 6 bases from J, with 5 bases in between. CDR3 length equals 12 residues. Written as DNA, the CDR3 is TGTGCCAGCAGTTACGCCCGCAATGAGCAGTTCTTC. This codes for CASSYARNEQFF.

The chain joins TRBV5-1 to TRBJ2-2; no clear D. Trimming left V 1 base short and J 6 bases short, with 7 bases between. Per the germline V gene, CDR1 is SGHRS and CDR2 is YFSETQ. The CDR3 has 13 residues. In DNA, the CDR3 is TGCGCCAGCAGCTTGTTAATGTCCGGGGAGCTGTTTTTT. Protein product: CASSLLMSGELFF.

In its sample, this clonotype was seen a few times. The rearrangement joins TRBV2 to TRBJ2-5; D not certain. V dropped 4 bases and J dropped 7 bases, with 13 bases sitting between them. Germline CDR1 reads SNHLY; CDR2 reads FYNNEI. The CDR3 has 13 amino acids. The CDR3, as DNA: TGTGCCAGCAGTGCTCAGGCAGCAGGGACCCAGTACTTC. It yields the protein CASSAQAAGTQYF.

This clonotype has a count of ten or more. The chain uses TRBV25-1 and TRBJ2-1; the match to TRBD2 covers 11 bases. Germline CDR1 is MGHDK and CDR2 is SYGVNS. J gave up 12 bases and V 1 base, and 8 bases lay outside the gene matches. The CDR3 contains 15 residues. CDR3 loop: CASSELLAGEDPQFF. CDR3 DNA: TGTGCCAGCAGTGAATTACTAGCGGGGGAAGATCCGCAGTTCTTC.

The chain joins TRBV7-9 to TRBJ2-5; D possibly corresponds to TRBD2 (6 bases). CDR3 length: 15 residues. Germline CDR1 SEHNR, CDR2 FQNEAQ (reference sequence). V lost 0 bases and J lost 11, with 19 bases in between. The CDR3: CASSLAGSSVDEQYF. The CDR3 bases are TGTGCCAGCAGCTTAGCGGGGTCTAGCGTAGATGAGCAGTACTTC. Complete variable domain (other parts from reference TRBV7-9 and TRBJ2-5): DTGVSQNPRHKITKRGQNVTFRCDPISEHNRLYWYRQTLGQGPEFLTYFQNEAQLEKSRLLSDRFSAERPKGSFSTLEIQRTEQGDSAMYLCASSLAGSSVDEQYFGPGTRLLVL.

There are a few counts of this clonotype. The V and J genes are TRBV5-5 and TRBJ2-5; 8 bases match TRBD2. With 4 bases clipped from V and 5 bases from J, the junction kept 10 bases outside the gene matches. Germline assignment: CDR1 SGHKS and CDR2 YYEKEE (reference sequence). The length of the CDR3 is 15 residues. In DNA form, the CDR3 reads TGTGCCAGCAGCAGTAGCGGGGAAGGTTGGGAGACCCAGTACTTC. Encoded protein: CASSSSGEGWETQYF.

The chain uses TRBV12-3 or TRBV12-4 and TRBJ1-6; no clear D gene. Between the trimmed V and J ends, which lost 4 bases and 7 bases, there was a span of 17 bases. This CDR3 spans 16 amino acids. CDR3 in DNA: TGTGCCAGCAGTTCAAAGTTCGGGGTAAGGAATTCACCCCTCCACTTT. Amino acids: CASSSKFGVRNSPLHF.

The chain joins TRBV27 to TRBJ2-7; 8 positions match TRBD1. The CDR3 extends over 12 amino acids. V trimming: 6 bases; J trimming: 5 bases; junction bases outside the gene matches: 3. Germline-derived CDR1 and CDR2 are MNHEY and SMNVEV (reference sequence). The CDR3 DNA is TGTGCCAGCAGGCGGACAGGGAACGAGCAGTACTTC. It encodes CASRRTGNEQYF.

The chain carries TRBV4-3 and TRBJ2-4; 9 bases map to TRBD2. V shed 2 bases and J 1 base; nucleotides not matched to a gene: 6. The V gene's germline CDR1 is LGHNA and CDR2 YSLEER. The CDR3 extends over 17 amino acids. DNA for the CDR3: TGCGCCAGCAGCCAACCTACCAGCGGGAGGGCCAAAAACATTCAGTACTTC. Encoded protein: CASSQPTSGRAKNIQYF.

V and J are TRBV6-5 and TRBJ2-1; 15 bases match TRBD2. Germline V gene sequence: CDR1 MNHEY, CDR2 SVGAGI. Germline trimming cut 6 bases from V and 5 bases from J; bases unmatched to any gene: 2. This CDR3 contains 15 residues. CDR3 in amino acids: CASRGLAGGHNEQFF. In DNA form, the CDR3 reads TGTGCCAGCAGGGGACTAGCGGGGGGACACAATGAGCAGTTCTTC.

The CDR3 DNA reads as TGTGCCAGCAGCCAAGGGTTCGACAGGAAGGACATTCAGTACTTC. Protein product: CASSQGFDRKDIQYF. This rearrangement joins TRBV14 to TRBJ2-4, with D perhaps TRBD1 (6 bases). The V gene lost 1 base and the J gene lost 8 bases, with 15 bases spanning the gap. Germline loops: CDR1 SGHDN, CDR2 FVKESK. The CDR3 is made up of 15 amino acids.

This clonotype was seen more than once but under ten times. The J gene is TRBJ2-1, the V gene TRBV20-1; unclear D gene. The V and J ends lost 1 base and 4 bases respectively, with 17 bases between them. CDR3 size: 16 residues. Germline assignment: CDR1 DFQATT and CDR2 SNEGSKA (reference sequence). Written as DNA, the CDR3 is TGCAGTGCTAGAGTAAGTTCCAGCTCAGAGTACAATGAGCAGTTCTTC. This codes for CSARVSSSSEYNEQFF.

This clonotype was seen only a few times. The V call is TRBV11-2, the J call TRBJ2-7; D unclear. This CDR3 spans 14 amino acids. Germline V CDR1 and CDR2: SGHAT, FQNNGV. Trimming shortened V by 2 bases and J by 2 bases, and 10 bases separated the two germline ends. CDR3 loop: CASSLPSRPYEQYF. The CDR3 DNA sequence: TGTGCCAGCAGCTTACCGTCGCGGCCCTACGAGCAGTACTTC.

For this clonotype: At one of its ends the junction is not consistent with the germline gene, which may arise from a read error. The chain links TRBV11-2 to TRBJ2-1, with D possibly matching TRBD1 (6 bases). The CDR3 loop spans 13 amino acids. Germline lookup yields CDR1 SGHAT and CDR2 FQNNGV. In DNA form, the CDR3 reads TGTGCCAGCAGCTTAGGTTGGGACAAAGAGCAGTTCTTC. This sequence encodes CASSLGWDKEQFF.

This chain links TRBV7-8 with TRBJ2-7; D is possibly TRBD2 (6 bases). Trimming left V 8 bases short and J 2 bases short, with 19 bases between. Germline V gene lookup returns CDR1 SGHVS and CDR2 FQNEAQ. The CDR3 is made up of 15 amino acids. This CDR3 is CASGSRRDSPYEQYF. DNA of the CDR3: TGTGCCAGCGGATCTCGCCGGGACTCCCCCTACGAGCAGTACTTC. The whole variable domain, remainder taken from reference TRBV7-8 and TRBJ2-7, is GAGVSQSPRYKVAKRGQDVALRCDPISGHVSLFWYQQALGQGPEFLTYFQNEAQLDKSGLPSDRFFAERPEGSVSTLKIQRTQQEDSAVYLCASGSRRDSPYEQYFGPGTRLTVT.

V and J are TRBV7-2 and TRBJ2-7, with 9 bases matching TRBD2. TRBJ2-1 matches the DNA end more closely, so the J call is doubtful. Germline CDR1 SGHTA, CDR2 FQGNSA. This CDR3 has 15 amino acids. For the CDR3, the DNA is TGTGCCAGCAGTGGATATAGCGGGAGAATTGGCGAGCAGTTCTTC. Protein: CASSGYSGRIGEQFF.

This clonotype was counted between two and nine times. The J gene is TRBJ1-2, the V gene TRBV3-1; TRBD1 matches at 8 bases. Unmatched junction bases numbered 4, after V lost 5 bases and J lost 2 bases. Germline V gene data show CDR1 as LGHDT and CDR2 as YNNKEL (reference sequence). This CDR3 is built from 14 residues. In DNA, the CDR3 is TGTGCCAGCAGCGCCCGGGACAGGAACTATGGCTACACCTTC. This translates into CASSARDRNYGYTF.

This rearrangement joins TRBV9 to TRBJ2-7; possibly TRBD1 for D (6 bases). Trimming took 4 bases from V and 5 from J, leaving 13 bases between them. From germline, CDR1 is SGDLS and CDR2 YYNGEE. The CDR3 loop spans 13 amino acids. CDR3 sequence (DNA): TGTGCCAGCAGCCCCGACAGGCTCCACGAGCAGTACTTC. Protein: CASSPDRLHEQYF. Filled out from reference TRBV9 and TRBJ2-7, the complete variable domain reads DSGVTQTPKHLITATGQRVTLRCSPRSGDLSVYWYQQSLDQGLQFLIQYYNGEERAKGNILERFSAQQFPDLHSELNLSSLELGDSALYFCASSPDRLHEQYFGPGTRLTVT.

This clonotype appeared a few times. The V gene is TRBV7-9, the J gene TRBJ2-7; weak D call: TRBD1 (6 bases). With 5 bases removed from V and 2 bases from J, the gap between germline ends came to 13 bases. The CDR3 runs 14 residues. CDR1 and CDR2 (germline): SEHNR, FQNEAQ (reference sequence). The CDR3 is CASSIGTLTYEQYF. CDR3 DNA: TGTGCCAGCAGCATCGGGACACTTACCTACGAGCAGTACTTC.

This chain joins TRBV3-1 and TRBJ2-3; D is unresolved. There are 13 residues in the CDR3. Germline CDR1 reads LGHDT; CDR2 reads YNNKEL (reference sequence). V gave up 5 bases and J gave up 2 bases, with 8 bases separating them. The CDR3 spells CASSKFLTDTQYF. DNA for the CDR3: TGTGCCAGCAGCAAGTTCCTCACAGATACGCAGTATTTT.

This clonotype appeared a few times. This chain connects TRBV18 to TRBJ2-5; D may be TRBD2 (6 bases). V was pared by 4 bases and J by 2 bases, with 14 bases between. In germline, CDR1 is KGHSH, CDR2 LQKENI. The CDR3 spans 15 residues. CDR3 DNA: TGTGCCAGCTCACGCGGACGAGCGGGTCAAGAGACCCAGTACTTC. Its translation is CASSRGRAGQETQYF.